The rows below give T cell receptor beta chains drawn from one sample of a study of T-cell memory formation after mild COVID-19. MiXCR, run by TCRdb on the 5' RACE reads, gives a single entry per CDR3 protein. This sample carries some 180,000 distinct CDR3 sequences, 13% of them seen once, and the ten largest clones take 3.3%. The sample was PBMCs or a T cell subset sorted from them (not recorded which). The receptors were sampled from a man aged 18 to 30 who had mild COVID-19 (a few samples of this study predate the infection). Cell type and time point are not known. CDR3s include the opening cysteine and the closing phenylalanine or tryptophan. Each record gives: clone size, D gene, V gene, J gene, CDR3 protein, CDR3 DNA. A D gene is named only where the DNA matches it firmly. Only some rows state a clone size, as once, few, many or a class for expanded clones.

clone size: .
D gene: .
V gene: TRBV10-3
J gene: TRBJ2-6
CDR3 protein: CAITPRGDDLSGANVLTF
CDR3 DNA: TGTGCCATCACCCCCCGAGGTGACGATCTCTCTGGGGCCAACGTCCTGACTTTC

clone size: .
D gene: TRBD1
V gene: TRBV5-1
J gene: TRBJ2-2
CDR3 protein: CASSLGTGGLRNTGELFF
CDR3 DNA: TGCGCCAGCAGCTTGGGGACAGGGGGCCTCCGAAACACCGGGGAGCTGTTTTTT

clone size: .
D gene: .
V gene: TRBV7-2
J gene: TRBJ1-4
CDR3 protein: CASSLEAAGVNEKLFF
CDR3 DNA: TGTGCCAGCAGCTTAGAGGCTGCAGGGGTTAATGAAAAACTGTTTTTT

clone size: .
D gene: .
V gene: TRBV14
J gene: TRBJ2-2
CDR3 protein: CVSSRMAVTGELFF
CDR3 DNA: TGTGTCAGCAGCCGAATGGCAGTCACCGGGGAGCTGTTTTTT

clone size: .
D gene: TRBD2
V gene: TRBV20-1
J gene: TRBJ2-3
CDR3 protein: CSARGRRGGSTDTQYF
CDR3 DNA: TGCAGTGCTAGAGGAAGGCGGGGGGGGAGCACAGATACGCAGTATTTT

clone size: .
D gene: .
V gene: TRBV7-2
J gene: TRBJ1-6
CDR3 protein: CATRGGPENSPLHF
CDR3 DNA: TGTGCCACGAGGGGGGGGCCAGAGAATTCACCCCTCCACTTT

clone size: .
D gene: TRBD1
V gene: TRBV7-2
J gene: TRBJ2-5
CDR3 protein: CASSFPPGQRQETQYF
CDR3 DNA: TGTGCCAGCAGCTTCCCCCCGGGACAGAGACAAGAGACCCAGTACTTC

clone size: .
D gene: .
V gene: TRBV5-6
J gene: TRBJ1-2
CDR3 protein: CASSLGAVIGYTF
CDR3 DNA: TGTGCCAGCAGCTTGGGGGCGGTGATCGGCTACACCTTC

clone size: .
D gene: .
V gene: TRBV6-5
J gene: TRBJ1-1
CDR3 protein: CASSYSRASQWKEAFF
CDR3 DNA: TGTGCCAGCAGTTACTCCAGGGCGTCCCAATGGAAGGAAGCTTTCTTT

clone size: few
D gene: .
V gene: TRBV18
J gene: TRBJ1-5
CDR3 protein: CASSPQGTGQPQHF
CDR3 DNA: TGTGCCAGCTCACCTCAGGGGACGGGACAGCCCCAGCATTTT

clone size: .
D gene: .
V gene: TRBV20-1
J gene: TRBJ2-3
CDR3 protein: CSAREGEGTDTQYF
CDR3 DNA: TGCAGTGCTAGAGAAGGGGAGGGCACAGATACGCAGTATTTT